Sequencing of this TCR beta chain was carried out in a study of response to subunit inactivated influenza vaccine. Findings and limits, study-wide: After each seasonal influenza vaccination, few new T cells are recruited, the authors suggested.

The germline V gene has CDR1 SGHTA and CDR2 FQGNSA. The CDR3 totals 13 residues. V shed 3 bases and J shed 3 bases, with 9 bases lying between them. One entry per CDR3 protein results from TCRdb running MiXCR on the RT-PCR reads. The sample contains 300,000 to 350,000 distinct CDR3 sequences, about 20% of which appear only once. Worth noting for this clonotype: What it binds is unknown.

The J gene is TRBJ2-7, the V gene TRBV7-2; D unresolved. Material: PBMCs from blood, obtained 21 months after vaccination. This clonotype was sampled from a man aged 50-75 years who received an inactivated influenza vaccine. CDR3 bases: TGTGCCAGCAGCTTTTCCGGATACTACGAGCAGTACTTC. It is translated as CASSFSGYYEQYF.